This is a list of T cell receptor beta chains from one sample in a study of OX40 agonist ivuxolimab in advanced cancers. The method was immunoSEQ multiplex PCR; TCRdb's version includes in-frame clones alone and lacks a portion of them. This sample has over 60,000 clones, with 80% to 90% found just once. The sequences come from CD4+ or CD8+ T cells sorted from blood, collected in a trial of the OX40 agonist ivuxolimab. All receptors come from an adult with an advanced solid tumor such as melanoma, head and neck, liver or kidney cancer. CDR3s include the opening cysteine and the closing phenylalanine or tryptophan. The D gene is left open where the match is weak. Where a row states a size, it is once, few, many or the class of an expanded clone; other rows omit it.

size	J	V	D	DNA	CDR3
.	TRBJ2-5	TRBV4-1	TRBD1	TGCGCCAGCAGCCAAGTCGGGACAGGCCAAGAGACCCAGTACTTC	CASSQVGTGQETQYF
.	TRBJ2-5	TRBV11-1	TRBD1	TGTGCCAGCAGCCCTCGGACAGGGGGCGTGCGGGAGCAGTACTTC	CASSPRTGGVREQYF
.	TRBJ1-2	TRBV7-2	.	TGTGCCAGCAGCCCTAAATGGTTGGCGCATGGCTACACCTTC	CASSPKWLAHGYTF
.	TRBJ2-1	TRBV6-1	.	TGTGCCAGCAGTCTCCAGTGGGATGAGCAGTTCTTC	CASSLQWDEQFF
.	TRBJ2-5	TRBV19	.	TGTGCCAGTAGTATAGGGACAGGAGGGGAGACCCAGTACTTC	CASSIGTGGETQYF
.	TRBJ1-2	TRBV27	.	TGTGCCAGCAGACCAAACGACAGGCCTAACTATGGCTACACCTTC	CASRPNDRPNYGYTF
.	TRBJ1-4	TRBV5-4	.	TGTGCCAGCAGACGGGACACAGATGAAAAACTGTTTTTT	CASRRDTDEKLFF
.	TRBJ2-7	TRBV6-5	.	TGTGCCAGCAGTTACTCCAGGGGGGATTACGAGCAGTACTTC	CASSYSRGDYEQYF
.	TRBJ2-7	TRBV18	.	TGTGCCAGCTCACCACCAAAAGCGGCGGGGCTCATCGGGCAGTACTTC	CASSPPKAAGLIGQYF
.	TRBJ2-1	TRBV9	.	TGTGCCAGCAGCGTAAGAGTTGGGACTTTCTCCTACAATGAGCAGTTCTTC	CASSVRVGTFSYNEQFF
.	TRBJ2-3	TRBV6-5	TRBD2	TGTGCCACCAGGTGGGGTGCGGGAGGGCCGGATACGCAGTATTTT	CATRWGAGGPDTQYF
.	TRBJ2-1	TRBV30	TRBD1	TGTGCCTGGAGGGCGGGACAGGCTCTATGGGAAAATGAGCAGTTCTTC	CAWRAGQALWENEQFF
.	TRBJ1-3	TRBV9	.	TGTGCCAGCAGCGTTGGACAAGAGAGCTCTGGAAACACCATATATTTT	CASSVGQESSGNTIYF
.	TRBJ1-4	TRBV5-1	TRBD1	TGCGCCAGCAGCGGGACGGGACAGAATAATGAAAAACTGTTTTTT	CASSGTGQNNEKLFF
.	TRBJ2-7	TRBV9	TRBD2	TGTGCCAGCAGCGGCGGACTAGCGGACCCCCCTAAGGAGCAGTACTTC	CASSGGLADPPKEQYF
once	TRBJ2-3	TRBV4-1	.	TGCGCCAGCAGCCAAGAAACAGCCCAACAGTATTTT	CASSQETAQQYF
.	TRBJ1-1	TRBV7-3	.	TGTGCCAGCAGCCTGAACATTGCAGGTGAAGCTTTCTTT	CASSLNIAGEAFF
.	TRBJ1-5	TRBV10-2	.	TGCGCCAGCAGTGAGACCCGGAATCAGCCCCAGCATTTT	CASSETRNQPQHF
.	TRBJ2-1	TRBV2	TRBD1	TGTGCCAGCAGTGGTGAACAGGGGGAGCAGTTCTTC	CASSGEQGEQFF
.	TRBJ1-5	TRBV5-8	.	TGTGCCAGCGGCTCCCCTCTTCGGGGCGTTAGTAGCAATCAGCCCCAGCATTTT	CASGSPLRGVSSNQPQHF
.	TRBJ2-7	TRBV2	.	TGTGCCAGCAGTGAAATACCTTTGGGTGAGCAGTACTTC	CASSEIPLGEQYF
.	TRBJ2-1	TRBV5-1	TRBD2	TGCGCCAGCAGCTTGGGATCTAGCGGATTCGAGCAGTTCTTC	CASSLGSSGFEQFF
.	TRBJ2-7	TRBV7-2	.	TGTGCCAGCAGCTTAACCCGGGACGAGCAGTACTTC	CASSLTRDEQYF
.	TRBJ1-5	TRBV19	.	TGTGCCAGTAGTGCGGTCTACAATCAGCCCCAGCATTTT	CASSAVYNQPQHF
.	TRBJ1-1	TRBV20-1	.	TGCACTTCCGGACAGAGTGAAGCTTTCTTT	CTSGQSEAFF
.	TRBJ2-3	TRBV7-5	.	TGTGCCAGCAGCTCCAAAGATACGCAGTATTTT	CASSSKDTQYF
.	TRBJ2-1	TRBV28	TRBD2	TGTGCCAGCAGTTTTACCCTAGCGGGAGTTGGAAATGAGCAGTTCTTC	CASSFTLAGVGNEQFF
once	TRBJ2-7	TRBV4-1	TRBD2	TGCGCCAGCAGCCTTTCCTTTAGCGGGAGGAGCGACGAGCAGTACTTC	CASSLSFSGRSDEQYF
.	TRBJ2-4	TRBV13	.	TGTGCCAGCAGCCGGGGACGCCCGAAAAACATTCAGTACTTC	CASSRGRPKNIQYF
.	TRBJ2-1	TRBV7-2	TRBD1	TGTGCCAGCAGCTTCCGACAGGGCGGTGAGCAGTTCTTC	CASSFRQGGEQFF
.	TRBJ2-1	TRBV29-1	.	TGCAGCGTTCGGCGGGTCGATGAGCAGTTCTTC	CSVRRVDEQFF
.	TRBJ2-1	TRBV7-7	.	TGTGCCAGCAGCCCAGACAGTTACAATGAGCAGTTCTTC	CASSPDSYNEQFF